Following are 24 T cell receptor beta chains from one sample sequenced in a study of neoadjuvant anti-PD-1 for oral cavity cancer. Measured with immunoSEQ multiplex PCR; TCRdb has only the in-frame clones, and not every one. The profile shows almost 7,000 clones, about two thirds of them singletons. Source: PBMCs, taken before nivolumab (anti-PD-1) treatment. The receptors were sampled from a person aged 35 to 85 with oral cavity squamous cell carcinoma.

The chain is built from TRBV28 and TRBJ1-5, with 10 bases lining up with TRBD1. V trimming: 4 bases; J trimming: 2 bases; junction bases outside the gene matches: 5. Per the germline V gene, CDR1 is MDHEN and CDR2 is SYDVKM. The CDR3 length is 16 residues. The CDR3 DNA reads TGTGCCAGCAGTTCACCTGGACAGGGGGGCAATCAGCCCCAGCATTTT. Protein product: CASSSPGQGGNQPQHF. Together with reference TRBV28 and TRBJ1-5, the CDR3 gives the full variable domain: DVKVTQSSRYLVKRTGEKVFLECVQDMDHENMFWYRQDPGLGLRLIYFSYDVKMKEKGDIPEGYSVSREKKERFSLILESASTNQTSMYLCASSSPGQGGNQPQHFGDGTRLSIL.

V gene TRBV2 combines with J gene TRBJ2-5, with 12 bases lining up with TRBD2. The CDR3 covers 16 residues. V dropped 5 bases and J dropped 5; count of bases not matched to a gene: 9. CDR1 is SNHLY, CDR2 FYNNEI, per germline. CDR3 coding DNA: TGTGCCAGCAGTTTAAGGACTAGCGGGGATGAGGAGACCCAGTACTTC. Protein product: CASSLRTSGDEETQYF.

V and J are TRBV10-1 and TRBJ2-1; the D call may be TRBD1 or TRBD2 (6 bases each). The CDR3 extends over 14 amino acids. Germline-derived CDR1 and CDR2 are WNHNN and SYGVQD (reference sequence). Deletions cut 3 bases from V and 3 bases from J, with 9 bases between. This chain's CDR3 is CASSEGGRYNEQFF. The CDR3 region has the DNA TGCGCCAGCAGTGAAGGGGGGCGCTACAATGAGCAGTTCTTC.

V usage is TRBV27 and J usage is TRBJ2-1; D may match TRBD1 or TRBD2 (5 bases each). The CDR3 consists of 12 residues. V was pared by 6 bases and J by 9 bases, with 12 bases between. Germline V gene data show CDR1 as MNHEY and CDR2 as SMNVEV (reference sequence). CDR3 nucleotide sequence: TGTGCCAGCAGCTCTCCCGGGACTGAGCAGTTCTTC. Amino acid sequence: CASSSPGTEQFF.

This chain connects TRBV28 to TRBJ1-5; D is unresolved. Trimming removed 5 bases from V and 5 bases from J, with 16 bases in between. Germline-derived CDR1 and CDR2 are MDHEN and SYDVKM. The CDR3 spans 15 residues. The CDR3 region has the DNA TGTGCCAGCAGTATTCTGTCGCATGGGGATCAGCCCCAGCATTTT. Residues: CASSILSHGDQPQHF. Filled out from reference TRBV28 and TRBJ1-5, the complete variable domain reads DVKVTQSSRYLVKRTGEKVFLECVQDMDHENMFWYRQDPGLGLRLIYFSYDVKMKEKGDIPEGYSVSREKKERFSLILESASTNQTSMYLCASSILSHGDQPQHFGDGTRLSIL.

This chain connects TRBV5-1 to TRBJ2-3; tentative D call: TRBD2 (6 bases). CDR1 is SGHRS, CDR2 YFSETQ, per germline. V lost 3 bases and J 1 base, leaving 12 bases between the germline ends. The CDR3 totals 15 residues. The DNA of the CDR3 is TGCGCCAGCAGCTACGGGGGACCCCGCACAGATACGCAGTATTTT. This sequence encodes CASSYGGPRTDTQYF.

V is TRBV5-1 and J is TRBJ2-6; a weak D match, TRBD2 (7 bases). From germline, CDR1 is SGHRS and CDR2 YFSETQ. V lost 4 bases to trimming and J lost 2 bases, with 13 bases between them. The CDR3 consists of 16 residues. The CDR3 loop reads CASSPQGGAGANVLTF. In DNA, the CDR3 is TGCGCCAGCAGCCCGCAAGGGGGGGCTGGGGCCAACGTCCTGACTTTC.

The rearrangement joins TRBV4-3 to TRBJ1-6, with D unclear. Trimming took off 0 bases at V and 6 bases at J, with 9 bases between the two ends. The CDR3 runs to 15 residues. Germline CDR1 is LGHNA and CDR2 is YSLEER. The chain's CDR3 is CASSQEGQSNSPLHF. DNA for the CDR3: TGCGCCAGCAGCCAAGAAGGGCAGTCTAATTCACCCCTCCACTTT.

This chain connects TRBV28 to TRBJ2-3, with TRBD2 as a possible D gene (5 bases). The CDR3 contains 15 residues. Germline CDR1 MDHEN, CDR2 SYDVKM. The V end was cut by 5 bases, the J end by 5 bases, with 17 bases between. The CDR3 loop reads CASSHPTTAGDTQYF. The CDR3 DNA is TGTGCCAGCAGTCATCCAACAACCGCGGGAGATACGCAGTATTTT. Drawing the rest from reference TRBV28 and TRBJ2-3, the complete variable domain is DVKVTQSSRYLVKRTGEKVFLECVQDMDHENMFWYRQDPGLGLRLIYFSYDVKMKEKGDIPEGYSVSREKKERFSLILESASTNQTSMYLCASSHPTTAGDTQYFGPGTRLTVL.

The chain combines TRBV10-3 with TRBJ1-1; D is unresolved. The CDR3 totals 15 residues. V was trimmed by 8 bases and J by 1 base, leaving 17 bases between them. The germline CDR1 and CDR2 sequences are ENHRY and SYGVKD. The CDR3 here is CAISSRSGKNTEAFF. As DNA, the CDR3 is TGTGCCATCTCATCTCGTTCCGGGAAGAACACTGAAGCTTTCTTT.

The rearrangement uses TRBV9 and TRBJ2-3; either TRBD1 or TRBD2 may fit D (7 bases each). Per germline, CDR1 SGDLS and CDR2 YYNGEE. The CDR3 consists of 16 residues. V dropped 3 bases and J dropped 1 base, with 15 bases sitting between them. The CDR3 coding sequence is TGTGCCAGCAGCGCTCAGGGGGGGGCCGGCACAGATACGCAGTATTTT. It encodes CASSAQGGAGTDTQYF. The whole variable domain, filled in from reference TRBV9 and TRBJ2-3, reads DSGVTQTPKHLITATGQRVTLRCSPRSGDLSVYWYQQSLDQGLQFLIQYYNGEERAKGNILERFSAQQFPDLHSELNLSSLELGDSALYFCASSAQGGAGTDTQYFGPGTRLTVL.

The rearrangement uses TRBV19 and TRBJ1-1; perhaps TRBD1 as D (6 bases). V was trimmed by 5 bases and J by 6 bases, leaving 22 bases between them. There are 16 residues in the CDR3. The germline V gene encodes CDR1 LNHDA and CDR2 SQIVND (reference sequence). The CDR3 nucleotides are TGTGCCAGTAGTCGAAGGATGGATACAGGGCTAGCTGAAGCTTTCTTT. It yields the protein CASSRRMDTGLAEAFF.

The chain links TRBV5-8 to TRBJ1-5, with D uncertain. From germline, CDR1 is SGHTS and CDR2 YDEGEE. V was shortened by 5 bases and J by 3 bases, with 15 bases between the two germline ends. There are 15 residues in the CDR3. The CDR3 coding sequence is TGTGCCAGCAGGCTTTTTCGAGGCCTCAATCAGCCCCAGCATTTT. This gives the protein CASRLFRGLNQPQHF.

This clone was observed a single time. The J gene is TRBJ2-1, the V gene TRBV5-4; 9 bases agree with TRBD2. V dropped 4 bases and J dropped 6; count of bases not matched to a gene: 11. Looked up from germline, CDR1 is SGHNT and CDR2 is YYREEE (reference sequence). The CDR3 covers 16 residues. Written as DNA, the CDR3 is TGTGCCAGCAGCCCTAGCCTAGCGGGGAAGACCAATGAGCAGTTCTTC. It yields the protein CASSPSLAGKTNEQFF.

The J gene is TRBJ2-7, the V gene TRBV5-1; tentatively, D is TRBD2 (6 bases). This CDR3 region has 13 residues. The V and J ends lost 4 bases and 0 bases respectively, with 8 bases between them. CDR1 is SGHRS, CDR2 YFSETQ, per germline. The CDR3 is CASSATSSYEQYF. In DNA form, the CDR3 reads TGCGCCAGCAGCGCGACTAGCTCCTACGAGCAGTACTTC.

V usage is TRBV5-1 and J usage is TRBJ1-6; D is uncertain. This CDR3 has 11 residues. Germline lookup yields CDR1 SGHRS and CDR2 YFSETQ. Trimming took 4 bases from V and 12 from J, leaving 8 bases between them. DNA for the CDR3: TGCGCCAGCAGCCTCCCCCGACCCCTCCACTTT. Its protein is CASSLPRPLHF.

The gene calls are TRBV7-2 and TRBJ1-2; possible D gene TRBD1, 5 bases. Trimming left V 2 bases short and J 8 bases short, with 9 bases between. Germline values: CDR1 SGHTA, CDR2 FQGNSA. This CDR3 has 12 residues. CDR3 sequence: CASSLLEGGYTF. CDR3 in DNA: TGTGCCAGCAGCTTACTGGAGGGGGGCTACACCTTC.

The chain has TRBV11-2 and TRBJ2-3; tentative D call: TRBD1 (5 bases). Germline assignment: CDR1 SGHAT and CDR2 FQNNGV. V was cut by 1 base and J by 9 bases, with 17 bases left in between. The CDR3 runs 15 residues. The CDR3 DNA reads as TGTGCCAGCAGCTTAGGGTGGCAGGGTCAAGAAACGCAGTATTTT. Protein sequence: CASSLGWQGQETQYF.

The chain is built from TRBV20-1 and TRBJ1-1, with D perhaps matching TRBD1 (5 bases). The V end lost 3 bases, the J end lost 8 bases, and 10 bases lay between the germline ends. CDR1 and CDR2 (germline): DFQATT, SNEGSKA (reference sequence). The CDR3 covers 11 residues. CDR3 region: CSARLQGEAFF. The CDR3 DNA is TGCAGTGCTAGGTTGCAGGGAGAAGCTTTCTTT.

The rearrangement uses TRBV7-6 and TRBJ2-2; D gene uncertain. The germline V gene has CDR1 SGHVS and CDR2 FNYEAQ. V lost 5 bases to trimming and J lost 5 bases, with 18 bases between them. There are 16 residues in the CDR3. CDR3 loop: CASSRLIGGGTGELFF. DNA of the CDR3: TGTGCCAGCAGCCGTCTCATCGGCGGTGGAACCGGGGAGCTGTTTTTT.

The V call is TRBV4-3, the J call TRBJ2-7; 9 bases are a match to TRBD2. The V segment lost 0 bases and the J segment 10 bases; nucleotides outside the gene matches: 7. Germline CDR1 LGHNA, CDR2 YSLEER. The CDR3 has 14 amino acids. CDR3 loop: CASSQDMTSGGQYF. DNA of the CDR3: TGCGCCAGCAGCCAAGATATGACTAGCGGAGGACAGTACTTC.

This chain joins TRBV5-5 and TRBJ2-4; D not resolved. Germline values: CDR1 SGHKS, CDR2 YYEKEE (reference sequence). Trimming stripped 6 bases from V and 5 bases from J, with 9 bases between. The CDR3 sequence is 12 residues long. CDR3 residues: CASTPRENIQYF. The DNA for the CDR3 is TGTGCCAGCACCCCCCGGGAAAACATTCAGTACTTC.

Worth noting for this clone: The junction does not match germline at one end; this may be a read error. V and J are TRBV5-4 and TRBJ2-7, with D possibly being TRBD2 (6 bases). CDR1 SGHNT and CDR2 YYREEE come from the germline V gene (reference sequence). The CDR3 sequence is 16 residues long. CDR3 sequence: CANSPGGVYEAYEQYF. For the CDR3, the DNA is TGTGCCAACAGCCCCGGAGGGGTGTACGAAGCCTACGAGCAGTACTTC. The variable domain in full, completed from reference TRBV5-4 and TRBJ2-7, reads ETGVTQSPTHLIKTRGQQVTLRCSSQSGHNTVSWYQQALGQGPQFIFQYYREEENGRGNFPPRFSGLQFPNYSSELNVNALELDDSALYLCANSPGGVYEAYEQYFGPGTRLTVT.

V usage is TRBV18 and J usage is TRBJ1-5, with 7 bases matching TRBD1. Germline assignment: CDR1 KGHSH and CDR2 LQKENI. With V trimmed by 2 bases and J by 8 bases, 6 bases remained unmatched. The CDR3 consists of 14 residues. The CDR3 DNA reads as TGTGCCAGCTCACCATCAGGAGGGGGCGAGCCCCAGCATTTT. As protein: CASSPSGGGEPQHF.